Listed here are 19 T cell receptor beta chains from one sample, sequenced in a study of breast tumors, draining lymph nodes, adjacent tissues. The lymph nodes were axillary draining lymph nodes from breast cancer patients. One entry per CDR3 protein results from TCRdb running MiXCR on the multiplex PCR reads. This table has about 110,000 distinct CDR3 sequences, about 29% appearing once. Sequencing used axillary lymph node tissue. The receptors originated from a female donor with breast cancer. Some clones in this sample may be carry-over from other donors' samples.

The CDR3 nucleotides are TGCAGTGCCACAAGACAAGGGGGCCCCTACGAGCAGTACTTC. Encoded protein: CSATRQGGPYEQYF. The V call is TRBV20-1, the J call TRBJ2-7, with TRBD1 matching over 7 bases. Unmatched junction bases numbered 10, after V lost 6 bases and J lost 2 bases. The germline CDR1 and CDR2 sequences are DFQATT and SNEGSKA (reference sequence). CDR3 length: 14 residues.

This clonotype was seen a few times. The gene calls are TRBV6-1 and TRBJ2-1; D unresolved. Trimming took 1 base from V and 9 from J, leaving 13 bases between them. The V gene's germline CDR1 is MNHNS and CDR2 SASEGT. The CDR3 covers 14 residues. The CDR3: CASSEVIGNGEQFF. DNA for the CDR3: TGTGCCAGCAGTGAAGTTATAGGGAACGGTGAGCAGTTCTTC.

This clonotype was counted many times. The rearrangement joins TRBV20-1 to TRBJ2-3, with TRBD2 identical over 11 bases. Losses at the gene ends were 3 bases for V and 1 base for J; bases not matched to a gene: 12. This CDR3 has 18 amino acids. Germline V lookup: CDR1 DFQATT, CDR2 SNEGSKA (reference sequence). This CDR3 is CSASWLAGGRSGTDTQYF. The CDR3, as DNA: TGCAGTGCTAGTTGGCTAGCGGGGGGCAGGAGTGGCACAGATACGCAGTATTTT.

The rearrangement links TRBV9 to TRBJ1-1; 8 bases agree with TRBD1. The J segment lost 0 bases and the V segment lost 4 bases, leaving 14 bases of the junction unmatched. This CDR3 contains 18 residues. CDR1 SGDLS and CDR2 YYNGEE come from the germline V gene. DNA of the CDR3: TGTGCCAGCAGCCCTTATGGGACAGGAATAAGTATGAACACTGAAGCTTTCTTT. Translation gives CASSPYGTGISMNTEAFF.

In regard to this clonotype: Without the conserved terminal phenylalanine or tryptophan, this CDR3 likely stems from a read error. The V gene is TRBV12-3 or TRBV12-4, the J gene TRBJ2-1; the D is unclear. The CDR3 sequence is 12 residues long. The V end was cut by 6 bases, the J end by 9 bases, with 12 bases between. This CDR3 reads CASSYRRSEQFL. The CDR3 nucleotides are TGTGCCAGCAGCTACAGAAGGAGTGAGCAGTTCCTC.

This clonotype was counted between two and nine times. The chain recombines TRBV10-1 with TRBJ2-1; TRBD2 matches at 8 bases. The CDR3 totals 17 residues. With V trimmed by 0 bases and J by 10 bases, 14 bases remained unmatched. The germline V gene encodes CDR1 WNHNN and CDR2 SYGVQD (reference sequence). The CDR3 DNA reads TGCGCCAGCAGTGAGTCGGGGCTAGCGGGCTACGGAGGAGAGCAGTTCTTC. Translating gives CASSESGLAGYGGEQFF.

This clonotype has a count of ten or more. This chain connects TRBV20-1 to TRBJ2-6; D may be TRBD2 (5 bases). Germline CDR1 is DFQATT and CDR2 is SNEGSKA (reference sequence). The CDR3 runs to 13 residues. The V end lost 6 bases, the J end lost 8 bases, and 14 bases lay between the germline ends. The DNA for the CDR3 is TGCAGTGCACCTACATCGGGGACCAACGTCCTGACTTTC. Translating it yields CSAPTSGTNVLTF.

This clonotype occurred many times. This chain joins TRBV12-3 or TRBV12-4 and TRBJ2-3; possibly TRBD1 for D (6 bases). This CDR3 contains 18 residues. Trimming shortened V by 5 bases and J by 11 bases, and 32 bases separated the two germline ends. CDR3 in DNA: TGTGCCAGCAGTCCTGCTTATCAGGGGAGCTCACATCAAGAGGGGCAGTATTTT. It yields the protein CASSPAYQGSSHQEGQYF.

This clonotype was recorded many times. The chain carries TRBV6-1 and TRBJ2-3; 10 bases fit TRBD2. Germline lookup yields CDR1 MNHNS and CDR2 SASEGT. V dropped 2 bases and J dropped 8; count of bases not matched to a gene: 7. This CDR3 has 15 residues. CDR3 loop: CASSEQRGGRSTQYF. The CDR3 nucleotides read TGTGCCAGCAGTGAACAGCGGGGGGGCCGTAGTACGCAGTATTTT.

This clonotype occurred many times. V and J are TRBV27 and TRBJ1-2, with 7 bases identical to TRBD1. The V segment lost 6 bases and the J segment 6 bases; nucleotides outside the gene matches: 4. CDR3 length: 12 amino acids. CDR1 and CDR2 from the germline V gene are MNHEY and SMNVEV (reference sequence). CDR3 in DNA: TGTGCCAGCAGCCCGACAGGGAATGGCTACACCTTC. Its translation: CASSPTGNGYTF.

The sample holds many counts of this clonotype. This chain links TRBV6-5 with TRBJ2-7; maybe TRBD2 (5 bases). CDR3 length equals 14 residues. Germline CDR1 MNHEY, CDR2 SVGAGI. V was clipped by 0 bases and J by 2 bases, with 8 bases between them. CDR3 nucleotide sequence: TGTGCCAGCAGTTACTCTGGCGGGCCCTACGAGCAGTACTTC. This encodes CASSYSGGPYEQYF.

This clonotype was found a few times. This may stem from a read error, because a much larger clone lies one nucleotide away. The DNA for the CDR3 is TGTGCCAGCAGCCTCGGGCAGGGAGACTACGAGCAGTACTTC. Protein: CASSLGQGDYEQYF. V gene TRBV3-1 combines with J gene TRBJ2-7, with D possibly being TRBD1 or TRBD2 (5 bases each). This CDR3 comprises 14 residues. Germline values: CDR1 LGHDT, CDR2 YNNKEL (reference sequence). Trimming took 4 bases from V and 3 from J, leaving 13 bases between them.

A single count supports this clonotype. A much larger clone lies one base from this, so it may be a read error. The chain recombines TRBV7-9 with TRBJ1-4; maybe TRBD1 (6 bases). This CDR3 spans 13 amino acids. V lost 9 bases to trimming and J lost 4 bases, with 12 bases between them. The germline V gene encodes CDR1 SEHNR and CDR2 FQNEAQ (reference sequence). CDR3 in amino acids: CASQGRINEKLFF. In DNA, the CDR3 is TGTGCCAGTCAGGGGAGAATTAATGAAAAACTGTTTTTT.

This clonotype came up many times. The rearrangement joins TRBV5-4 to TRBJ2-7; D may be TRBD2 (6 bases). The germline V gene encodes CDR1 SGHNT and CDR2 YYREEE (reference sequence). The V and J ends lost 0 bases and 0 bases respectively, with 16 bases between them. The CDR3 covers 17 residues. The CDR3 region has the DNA TGTGCCAGCAGCTTGGGGACTACCACCCCGAGCTCCTACGAGCAGTACTTC. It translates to CASSLGTTTPSSYEQYF.

The DNA for the CDR3 is TGTGCCACCAGTGAGAGGAACACCGGGGAGCTGTTTTTT. Translated, it gives CATSERNTGELFF. The gene calls are TRBV24-1 and TRBJ2-2, with no clear D. V lost 4 bases and J 1 base, leaving 3 bases between the germline ends. This CDR3 comprises 13 residues. Germline V CDR1 and CDR2: KGHDR, SFDVKD.

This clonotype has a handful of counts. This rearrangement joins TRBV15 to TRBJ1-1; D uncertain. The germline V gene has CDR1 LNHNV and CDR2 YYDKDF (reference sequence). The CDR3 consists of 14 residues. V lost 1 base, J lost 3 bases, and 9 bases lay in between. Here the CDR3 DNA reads TGTGCCACCAGCAGAGTCGGCAGCTACACTGAAGCTTTCTTT. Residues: CATSRVGSYTEAFF. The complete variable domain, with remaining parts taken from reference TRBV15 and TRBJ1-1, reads DAMVIQNPRYQVTQFGKPVTLSCSQTLNHNVMYWYQQKSSQAPKLLFHYYDKDFNNEADTPDNFQSRRPNTSFCFLDIRSPGLGDTAMYLCATSRVGSYTEAFFGQGTRLTVV.

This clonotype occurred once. This CDR3 is CATSASAGLAPGAQYF. As DNA, the CDR3 is TGTGCCACCAGTGCCTCGGCGGGACTAGCACCAGGGGCCCAGTACTTC. The chain has TRBV24-1 and TRBJ2-5; 9 bases agree with TRBD2. The CDR3 covers 16 residues. Per the germline V gene, CDR1 is KGHDR and CDR2 is SFDVKD. The trim removed 5 bases at V and 9 bases at J, leaving 15 bases unmatched.

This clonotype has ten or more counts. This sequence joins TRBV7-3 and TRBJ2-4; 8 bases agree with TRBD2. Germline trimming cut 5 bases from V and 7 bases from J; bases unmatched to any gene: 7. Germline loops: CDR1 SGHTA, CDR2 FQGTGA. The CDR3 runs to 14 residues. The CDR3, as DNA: TGTGCCAGCAGCCCTTCCGGGACTAGTAACATTCAGTACTTC. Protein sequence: CASSPSGTSNIQYF.

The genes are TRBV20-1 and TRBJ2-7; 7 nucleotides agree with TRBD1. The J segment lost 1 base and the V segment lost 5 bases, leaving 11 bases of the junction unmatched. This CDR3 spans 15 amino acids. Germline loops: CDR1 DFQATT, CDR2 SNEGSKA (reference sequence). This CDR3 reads CSADGQEHLSYEQYF. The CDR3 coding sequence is TGCAGTGCTGATGGACAGGAACACCTTTCCTACGAGCAGTACTTC.